Listed here are 21 T cell receptor beta chains from one sample, sequenced in a study of OX40 agonist ivuxolimab in advanced cancers. The assay was immunoSEQ multiplex PCR, and TCRdb's table has in-frame clones only and misses some. The sample carries roughly 40,000 clones, 70% to 90% recorded once. This material consisted of CD4+ or CD8+ T cells sorted from blood, taken in a trial of the OX40 agonist ivuxolimab. All receptors derive from an adult with an advanced solid tumor such as melanoma, head and neck, liver or kidney cancer.

The V gene is TRBV19, the J gene TRBJ2-1; TRBD1 might be the D (6 bases). V lost 5 bases and J 1 base, leaving 12 bases between the germline ends. The CDR3 is 15 amino acids. The germline V gene encodes CDR1 LNHDA and CDR2 SQIVND (reference sequence). The CDR3, as DNA: TGTGCCAGTAGTCTTCAGGGGTGGTCCTACAATGAGCAGTTCTTC. It codes for CASSLQGWSYNEQFF.

The table lists this clone with a count of one. V is TRBV15 and J is TRBJ2-7; tentative D call: TRBD2 (5 bases). This CDR3 has 19 amino acids. Per germline, CDR1 LNHNV and CDR2 YYDKDF (reference sequence). Trimming removed 0 bases at V and 0 bases at J, with 21 bases between. The CDR3 nucleotides read TGTGCCACCAGCAGAGATTTTCTGTCTCGAGCGGAACTCTCCTACGAGCAGTACTTC. Its translation: CATSRDFLSRAELSYEQYF.

This chain links TRBV5-4 with TRBJ1-2, with D perhaps TRBD1 (5 bases). This CDR3 is built from 14 residues. CDR1 SGHNT and CDR2 YYREEE come from the germline V gene (reference sequence). Trimming shortened V by 1 base and J by 4 bases, and 11 bases separated the two germline ends. CDR3 sequence reads: CASSLRGVRYGYTF. CDR3 nucleotides: TGTGCCAGCAGCTTGCGAGGGGTACGCTATGGCTACACCTTC.

The V and J genes are TRBV19 and TRBJ1-1; TRBD1 is a possible D gene (6 bases). Germline loops: CDR1 LNHDA, CDR2 SQIVND (reference sequence). Trimming cost V 9 bases and J 5 bases, with 19 bases left between them. The CDR3 is 14 residues long. The CDR3 region is CASHGGRVWTEAFF. CDR3 DNA sequence: TGTGCCAGCCACGGGGGCAGGGTATGGACTGAAGCTTTCTTT.

CDR3 region: CASSPPGTGGRGANVLTF. The CDR3 DNA follows: TGTGCCAGCTCACCACCTGGGACAGGGGGACGTGGGGCCAACGTCCTGACTTTC. This chain connects TRBV18 to TRBJ2-6; 11 positions agree with TRBD1. The germline gives CDR1 KGHSH, CDR2 LQKENI. Unmatched junction bases numbered 4, after V lost 0 bases and J lost 3 bases. The CDR3 spans 18 residues. Supplemented by reference TRBV18 and TRBJ2-6, the full variable domain reads NAGVMQNPRHLVRRRGQEARLRCSPMKGHSHVYWYRQLPEEGLKFMVYLQKENIIDESGMPKERFSAEFPKEGPSILRIQQVVRGDSAAYFCASSPPGTGGRGANVLTFGAGSRLTVL.

The chain is built from TRBV5-1 and TRBJ2-7, with D maybe TRBD2 (6 bases). Germline V gene lookup returns CDR1 SGHRS and CDR2 YFSETQ. This CDR3 comprises 14 residues. Trimming stripped 0 bases from V and 3 bases from J, with 10 bases between. The CDR3 DNA is TGCGCCAGCAGCTTGGGTGCGGGGCTCTACGAGCAGTACTTC. Its protein is CASSLGAGLYEQYF.

The chain is built from TRBV13 and TRBJ2-1; maybe TRBD2 (6 bases). The CDR3 covers 15 residues. Germline CDR1 and CDR2: PRHDT and FYEKMQ (reference sequence). V was cut by 0 bases and J by 7 bases, with 13 bases left in between. Here the CDR3 reads CASSLGGSPVNEQFF. The CDR3, as DNA: TGTGCCAGCAGCTTAGGCGGGAGCCCCGTGAATGAGCAGTTCTTC.

This clone was found once. The chain uses TRBV2 and TRBJ2-1; weak D call: TRBD1 (6 bases). Germline loops: CDR1 SNHLY, CDR2 FYNNEI. The CDR3 contains 15 residues. V was cut by 4 bases and J by 1 base, with 11 bases left in between. This CDR3 is CASSVLGASYNEQFF. CDR3 DNA sequence: TGTGCCAGCAGTGTTTTGGGGGCATCCTACAATGAGCAGTTCTTC.

The chain combines TRBV27 with TRBJ2-2, with D uncertain. This CDR3 has 15 residues. Trimming cost V 5 bases and J 7 bases, with 17 bases left between them. Germline CDR1 MNHEY, CDR2 SMNVEV (reference sequence). The CDR3 coding sequence is TGTGCCAGCAGTGGTCAGACACCCCCGCGCGGGGAGCTGTTTTTT. This translates into CASSGQTPPRGELFF.

The rearrangement joins TRBV6-1 to TRBJ2-7; D remains ambiguous. The ends were cut back, 10 bases at V and 0 bases at J, with 16 bases in the middle. This CDR3 contains 14 residues. Germline lookup yields CDR1 MNHNS and CDR2 SASEGT. CDR3 in amino acids: CATFRDPHSYEQYF. CDR3 DNA sequence: TGTGCCACATTCCGAGACCCCCACTCCTACGAGCAGTACTTC.

The V and J genes are TRBV14 and TRBJ2-3; TRBD2 aligns across 11 bases. This CDR3 is built from 16 residues. V dropped 3 bases and J dropped 3; count of bases not matched to a gene: 5. Germline V lookup: CDR1 SGHDN, CDR2 FVKESK. The CDR3 DNA follows: TGTGCCAGCAGCCACCATAGCGGGAGGGCAACAGATACGCAGTATTTT. Translating it yields CASSHHSGRATDTQYF.

This clone occurred a few times. The CDR3 DNA is TGTGCCAGCCAGCAACTCGGGCGGAACACCGGGGAGCTGTTTTTT. Its translation is CASQQLGRNTGELFF. This chain joins TRBV19 and TRBJ2-2; no definite D call. The CDR3 is 15 residues long. Germline V CDR1 and CDR2: LNHDA, SQIVND (reference sequence). The V end lost 9 bases, the J end lost 1 base, and 15 bases lay between the germline ends. The full variable domain, rest sourced from reference TRBV19 and TRBJ2-2, is DGGITQSPKYLFRKEGQNVTLSCEQNLNHDAMYWYRQDPGQGLRLIYYSQIVNDFQKGDIAEGYSVSREKKESFPLTVTSAQKNPTAFYLCASQQLGRNTGELFFGEGSRLTVL.

The chain links TRBV4-1 to TRBJ2-7; D remains ambiguous. This CDR3 region has 14 residues. Per the germline V gene, CDR1 is MGHRA and CDR2 is YSYEKL. The ends were cut back, 1 base at V and 2 bases at J, with 9 bases in the middle. The CDR3 region has the DNA TGCGCCAGCAGCCAAGTTTCCCAGGCCTACGAGCAGTACTTC. This codes for CASSQVSQAYEQYF.

This clone was recorded once. V gene TRBV28 combines with J gene TRBJ2-2; possibly TRBD2 for D (7 bases). The CDR3 is 15 amino acids. Trimming cost V 3 bases and J 4 bases, with 12 bases left between them. The germline CDR1 and CDR2 sequences are MDHEN and SYDVKM. The CDR3 loop is CASSFRRGGTGELFF. The CDR3 nucleotides are TGTGCCAGCAGTTTCAGAAGGGGGGGCACCGGGGAGCTGTTTTTT.

V and J are TRBV7-9 and TRBJ2-7; D call uncertain. The CDR3 is made up of 16 amino acids. The germline V and J ends were trimmed by 5 bases and 3 bases, with 20 bases remaining between them. Germline lookup yields CDR1 SEHNR and CDR2 FQNEAQ (reference sequence). The CDR3 sequence: CASSQDLYGGLYEQYF. The CDR3 bases are TGTGCCAGCAGCCAAGATCTATATGGCGGCCTCTACGAGCAGTACTTC.

The chain links TRBV30 to TRBJ2-2; TRBD2 agrees at 10 bases. Germline trimming cut 2 bases from V and 6 bases from J; bases unmatched to any gene: 9. The CDR3 runs to 16 residues. CDR1 is GTSNPN, CDR2 SVGIG, per germline (reference sequence). The CDR3 spells CAWSWPSGRKAGELFF. In DNA form, the CDR3 reads TGTGCCTGGAGTTGGCCTAGCGGGAGAAAGGCCGGGGAGCTGTTTTTT.

Concerning this clone itself: The sample has other DNA sequences that encode this CDR3 too. V gene TRBV28 combines with J gene TRBJ2-7; D is unresolved. CDR1 and CDR2 from the germline V gene are MDHEN and SYDVKM. V lost 6 bases and J 4 bases, leaving 10 bases between the germline ends. This CDR3 region has 12 residues. The CDR3 loop is CASSSIGYEQYF. The CDR3 region has the DNA TGTGCCAGCAGCTCTATTGGGTACGAGCAGTACTTC.

A remark on this clone: Other DNA variants within this sample encode the same CDR3. This chain links TRBV7-9 with TRBJ2-7, with D hard to call. Trimming shortened V by 0 bases and J by 2 bases, and 2 bases separated the two germline ends. Germline V gives CDR1 SEHNR, CDR2 FQNEAQ (reference sequence). The CDR3 has 12 amino acids. The CDR3 bases are TGTGCCAGCAGCTTAGCGACCTACGAGCAGTACTTC. Translation gives CASSLATYEQYF.

V usage is TRBV19 and J usage is TRBJ2-3; TRBD2 agrees at 7 bases. V trimming: 1 base; J trimming: 0 bases; junction bases outside the gene matches: 10. This CDR3 has 18 residues. Germline values: CDR1 LNHDA, CDR2 SQIVND (reference sequence). The CDR3 DNA reads as TGTGCCAGTAGTATAGGCTCGGGGCGGGAGAGGAGCACAGATACGCAGTATTTT. The encoded protein is CASSIGSGRERSTDTQYF.

The CDR3 loop is CASSPPGTADEQFF. The CDR3, as DNA: TGTGCCAGCAGTCCCCCCGGGACAGCGGATGAGCAGTTCTTC. The chain is built from TRBV28 and TRBJ2-1; TRBD1 agrees at 7 bases. Germline trimming cut 5 bases from V and 8 bases from J; bases unmatched to any gene: 9. This CDR3 is 14 amino acids long. Germline V gives CDR1 MDHEN, CDR2 SYDVKM.

J is TRBJ1-4 and V is TRBV14; D is uncertain. CDR1 is SGHDN and CDR2 is FVKESK in the germline V gene. The CDR3 length is 13 residues. V was trimmed by 0 bases and J by 6 bases, leaving 5 bases between them. CDR3 nucleotides: TGTGCCAGCAGCCAAGATTTGTATGAAAAACTGTTTTTT. Translated, it gives CASSQDLYEKLFF.